The rows below give T cell receptor beta chains drawn from one sample of a study of shared clonotypes between healthy human individuals. Produced via immunoSEQ multiplex PCR; TCRdb's table is partial and in-frame only. The table has around 600,000 clones, roughly 98% seen once. Material for sequencing was naive CD8+ T cells sorted from blood. The receptors were sampled from a man aged 25-40 years in good health. Both conserved end residues are part of each CDR3. A D gene is named only where the DNA matches it firmly. Not all rows give a size; the values are once, few, many and, for expanded clones, a class.

D gene	V gene	J gene	clone size	CDR3 DNA	CDR3 protein
-	TRBV2	TRBJ2-3	-	TGTGCCAGCAGTGAACTCAGGGGTAGCACAGATACGCAGTATTTT	CASSELRGSTDTQYF
TRBD1	TRBV10-3	TRBJ2-1	-	TGTGCCATCAGGGGACAGGGTTGGGACTCCTACAATGAGCAGTTCTTC	CAIRGQGWDSYNEQFF
-	TRBV28	TRBJ1-1	once	TGTGCCAGCAGTTTATCAAGGGGTAGGACTGAAGCTTTCTTT	CASSLSRGRTEAFF
TRBD1	TRBV4-2	TRBJ1-1	-	TGTGCCAGCAGCCAAGAGAGACAGGGGGTTAAGAACACTGAAGCTTTCTTT	CASSQERQGVKNTEAFF
-	TRBV19	TRBJ2-7	-	TGTGCCAGTTCTTACCGAGTTGGGGCCTACGAGCAGTACTTC	CASSYRVGAYEQYF
TRBD2	TRBV29-1	TRBJ2-5	few	TGCAGCGTTGAATTGTCTAGCGGGCGGCAAGAGACCCAGTACTTC	CSVELSSGRQETQYF
-	TRBV27	TRBJ2-7	-	TGTGCCAGCAGTGGACAGCGATCCTACGAGCAGTACTTC	CASSGQRSYEQYF
TRBD2	TRBV25-1	TRBJ2-3	-	TGTGCCAGCAGTGAATGGGGTGTAGCGGGAGGAACAGATACGCAGTATTTT	CASSEWGVAGGTDTQYF
TRBD2	TRBV6-5	TRBJ2-2	-	TGTGCCAGCAGTTGGGCTAGCGGACAGAACACCGGGGAGCTGTTTTTT	CASSWASGQNTGELFF
-	TRBV29-1	TRBJ2-1	-	TGCAGCGTTGAAGGGGTAGCGACCAACAAATACAATGAGCAGTTCTTC	CSVEGVATNKYNEQFF
-	TRBV15	TRBJ2-5	-	TGTGCCACCAGCCCTAAATATGGGGGATGGGAGACCCAGTACTTC	CATSPKYGGWETQYF